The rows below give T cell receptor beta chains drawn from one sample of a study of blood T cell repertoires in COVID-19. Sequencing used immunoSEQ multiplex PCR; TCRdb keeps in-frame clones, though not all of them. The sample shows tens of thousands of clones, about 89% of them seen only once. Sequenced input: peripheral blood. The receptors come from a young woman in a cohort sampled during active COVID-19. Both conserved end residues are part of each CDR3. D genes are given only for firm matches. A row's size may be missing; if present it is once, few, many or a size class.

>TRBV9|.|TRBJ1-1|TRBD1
TGTGCCAGCAGTCGAGGACAGGGTCGCACTGAAGCTTTCTTT
CASSRGQGRTEAFF
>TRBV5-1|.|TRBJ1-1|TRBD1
TGCGCCAGCAGCGAAGGGACAGGGAACACTGAAGCTTTCTTT
CASSEGTGNTEAFF
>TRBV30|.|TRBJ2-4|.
TGTGCCTGGATGGGGGGTGGGAACATTCAGTACTTC
CAWMGGGNIQYF
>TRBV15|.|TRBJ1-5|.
TGTGCCACCAGTGGGAGGGAGAATCAGCCCCAGCATTTT
CATSGRENQPQHF
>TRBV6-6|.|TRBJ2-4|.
TGTGCCAGCAGTCCGGGGAGTAGGGGGTCCCTAGCCAAAAACATTCAGTACTTC
CASSPGSRGSLAKNIQYF
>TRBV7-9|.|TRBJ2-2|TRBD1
TGTGCCAGCAGCACGGGACAGTTGTTGGGGGAGCTGTTTTTT
CASSTGQLLGELFF
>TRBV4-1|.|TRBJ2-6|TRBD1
TGCGCCAGCAGCCATGTTGGACAGGGCTCGAGCTCTGGGGCCAACGTCCTGACTTTC
CASSHVGQGSSSGANVLTF
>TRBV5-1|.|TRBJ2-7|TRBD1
TGCGCCAGCAGCCTCGGACAGGGGGCCTCAACAAGTGAGCAGTACTTC
CASSLGQGASTSEQYF
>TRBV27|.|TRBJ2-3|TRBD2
TGTGCCAGCAGACCCTTACTAGCGGGAGTGACAGATACGCAGTATTTT
CASRPLLAGVTDTQYF
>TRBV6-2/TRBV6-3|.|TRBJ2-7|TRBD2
TGTGCCAGCAGTTACTCGCGGGGACTAGCGGGCAGGACCTACGAGCAGTACTTC
CASSYSRGLAGRTYEQYF
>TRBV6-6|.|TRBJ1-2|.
TGTGCCAGCAGCCCCGACAGGCGACAAAATGGCTACACCTTC
CASSPDRRQNGYTF
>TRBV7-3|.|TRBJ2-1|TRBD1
TGTGCCAGCAGCACATCTCCGGGACAGATGGAGTTCTTC
CASSTSPGQMEFF
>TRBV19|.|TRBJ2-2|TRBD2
TGTGCCAGTAGTATATTACCCCTAGCGGGACACGGGGAGCTGTTTTTT
CASSILPLAGHGELFF
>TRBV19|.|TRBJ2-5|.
TGTGCCAGTAGTTCCTACCAGGGTGTGCGAGAGACCCAGTACTTC
CASSSYQGVRETQYF
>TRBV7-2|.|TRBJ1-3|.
TGTGCCAGCAGCCGCCCACAGGGATGGGGAAACACCATATATTTT
CASSRPQGWGNTIYF
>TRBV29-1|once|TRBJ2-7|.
TGCAGCGTTGAAGTGGGGACTCGACAGCAATACGAGCAGTACTTC
CSVEVGTRQQYEQYF
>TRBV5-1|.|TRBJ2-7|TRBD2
TGCGCCAGCAGCCCCGCCTGGACTAGCGGCTCCTACGAGCAGTACTTC
CASSPAWTSGSYEQYF
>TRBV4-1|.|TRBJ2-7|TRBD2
TGCGCCAGCAGCCAAGAGGTAGCGGGAGGATCCCACGAGCAGTACTTC
CASSQEVAGGSHEQYF
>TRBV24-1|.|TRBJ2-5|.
TGTGCCACCAGTGATTTGCGGCAGGGTAATCGGGAGACCCAGTACTTC
CATSDLRQGNRETQYF
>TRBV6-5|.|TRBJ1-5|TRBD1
TGTGCCAGCAGTAGGGGGCAGGGGGCAAAGCAGCCCCAGCATTTT
CASSRGQGAKQPQHF
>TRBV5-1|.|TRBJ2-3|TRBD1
TGCGCCAGCAGCCCACAACCGGGACAGGGCTCAGATACGCAGTATTTT
CASSPQPGQGSDTQYF
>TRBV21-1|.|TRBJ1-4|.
TGTGCCAGCAGCGAAGGAGGGTTTGGGCCTAATGAAAAACTGTTTTTT
CASSEGGFGPNEKLFF
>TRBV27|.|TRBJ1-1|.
TGTGCCAGCAGTTCCAAGACCGGGAGGAACTCTGAAGCTTTCTTT
CASSSKTGRNSEAFF
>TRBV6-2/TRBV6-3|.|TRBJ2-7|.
TGTGCCAGCAGTTACCTAGACGAGCAGTACTTC
CASSYLDEQYF
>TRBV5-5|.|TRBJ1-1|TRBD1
TGTGCCAGCAGTCGACAGGGGTTCGCTGAAGCTTTCTTT
CASSRQGFAEAFF
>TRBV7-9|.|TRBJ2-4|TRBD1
TGTGCCAGCAGCACACCGGGACAGGGTTGCACGGGCATTCAGTACTTC
CASSTPGQGCTGIQYF
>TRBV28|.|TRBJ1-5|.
TGTGCCAGCAGTTTAGGGCCCCCCTGGGGGGGAGAGCAGCCCCAGCATTTT
CASSLGPPWGGEQPQHF
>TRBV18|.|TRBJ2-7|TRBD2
TGTGCCAGCTCCAAGTCTCGGCTAGCGGGAGGTCAGAGCTCCTACGAGCAGTACTTC
CASSKSRLAGGQSSYEQYF
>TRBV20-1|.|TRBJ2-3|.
TGCAGGCCCCTGCGAGATACGCAGTATTTT
CRPLRDTQYF
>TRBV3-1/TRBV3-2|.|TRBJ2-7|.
TGTGCCAGCAGCCAAGACACCTACGAGCAGTACTTC
CASSQDTYEQYF
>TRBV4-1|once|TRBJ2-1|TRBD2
TGCGCCAGCAGACTAGCGGGAGGAGGTAACCACAATGAGCAGTTCTTC
CASRLAGGGNHNEQFF
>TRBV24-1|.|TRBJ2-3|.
TGTGCCACCAGTGAACTTCGCGGGAGCACAGATACGCAGTATTTT
CATSELRGSTDTQYF
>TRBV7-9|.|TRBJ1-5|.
TGTGCCAGCAGCTCTGGGCGGGGGAATAGCAATCAGCCCCAGCATTTT
CASSSGRGNSNQPQHF
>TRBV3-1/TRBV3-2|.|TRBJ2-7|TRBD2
TGTGCCAGCAGCCAAGGGACTAGCGGGGTCTACGAGCAGTACTTC
CASSQGTSGVYEQYF
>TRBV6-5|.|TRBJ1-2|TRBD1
TGTGCCAGCAAAAGCAGGGGGATAAGCTATGGCTACACCTTC
CASKSRGISYGYTF
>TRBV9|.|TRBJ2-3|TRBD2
TGTGCCAGCAGCTTACCCCTAGCGGGAGGTGCAGATACGCAGTATTTT
CASSLPLAGGADTQYF
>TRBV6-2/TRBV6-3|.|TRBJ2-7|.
TGTGCCAGCAGTTACTTACAGTTCTACGAGCAGTACTTC
CASSYLQFYEQYF
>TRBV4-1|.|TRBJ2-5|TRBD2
TGCGCCAGCAGCCAGGGAGGGGAGAAGACCCAGTACTTC
CASSQGGEKTQYF
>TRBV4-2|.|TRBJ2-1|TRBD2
TGTGCCAGCAGCCAAGATTCGCGGGAGGGCTACAATGAGCAGTTCTTC
CASSQDSREGYNEQFF
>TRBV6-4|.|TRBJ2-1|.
TGTGCCAGCAGCCGTACTAGTAGCGATGAGCAGTTCTTC
CASSRTSSDEQFF
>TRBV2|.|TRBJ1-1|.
TGTGCCAGCAGTGACGGGTACGCTGAAGCTTTCTTT
CASSDGYAEAFF
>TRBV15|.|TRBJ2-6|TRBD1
TGTGCCACCAGCAGGACAGGGACTGGGGCCAACGTCCTGACTTTC
CATSRTGTGANVLTF
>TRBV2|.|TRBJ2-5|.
TGTGCCAGCAGCACCACTAGAGAGACCCAGTACTTC
CASSTTRETQYF
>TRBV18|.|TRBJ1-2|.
TGTGCCAGCTCACCCTCAGGGGAATACGGCTACACCTTC
CASSPSGEYGYTF
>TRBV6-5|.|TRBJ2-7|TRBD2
TGTGCCAGTGCAGAGCGGGAGTGGAACGAGCAGTACTTC
CASAEREWNEQYF
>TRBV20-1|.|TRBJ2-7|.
TGCAGTGCCGCTCAGGGAATCGAGCAGTACTTC
CSAAQGIEQYF
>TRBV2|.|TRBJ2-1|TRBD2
TGTGCCAGCAGTCGACTAGCGGGAGGGGCCTACAATGAGCAGTTCTTC
CASSRLAGGAYNEQFF
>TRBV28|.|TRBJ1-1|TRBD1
TGTGCCAGCAGACACAGGGGGAGAACTTTCTTT
CASRHRGRTFF
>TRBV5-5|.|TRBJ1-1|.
TGTGCCAGCAGCTCCACAGCAAGAGGACATATGAACACTGAAGCTTTCTTT
CASSSTARGHMNTEAFF